This paragraph reports one T cell receptor (beta chain). Antigen unknown. The data derive from a study of T cell responses to AZD1222 COVID-19 vaccine. Findings of the study overall: Baseline testing showed seropositivity in only a handful of AZD1222 recipients. Epitopes outside B.1.351 and B.1.1.7 mutated regions reportedly drew nearly half of spike TCRs. Spike-wide vaccine-associated CD4 TCRs dominated at 160-218 and 743-854.

Pooled samples include second doses given at about 4 or 12 weeks. The table came from immunoSEQ multiplex PCR; TCRdb's copy has only in-frame clones and leaves some out. The sample has under 170,000 clones, 92% seen once. This CDR3 has 18 residues. The trim removed 2 bases at V and 2 bases at J, leaving 7 bases unmatched. Germline CDR1 reads SGHNT; CDR2 reads YENEEA. The rearrangement links TRBV11-3 to TRBJ2-7; TRBD2 aligns across 15 bases. The sequences come from peripheral blood, collected 28 days after the second AZD1222 dose. This sequence was found in an adult who received the AZD1222 COVID-19 vaccine. CDR3 protein: CASSLLRTSGRGTYEQYF. CDR3 nucleotide sequence: TGTGCCAGCAGCTTATTAAGGACTAGCGGGAGGGGAACCTACGAGCAGTACTTC.